This record covers a single T cell receptor (beta chain). Within the sample, other DNA sequences also encode this same CDR3. Germline loops: CDR1 SGHAT, CDR2 FQNNGV. This CDR3 has 13 residues. The ends were cut back, 2 bases at V and 1 base at J, with 5 bases in the middle. TCRdb's table, derived via immunoSEQ multiplex PCR, lists solely in-frame clones and lacks some. The profile shows some 150,000 clones, approximately 90% of them singletons. The sample comes from a study of T cell responses to AZD1222 COVID-19 vaccine. This receptor was identified in an adult who received the AZD1222 COVID-19 vaccine. The rearrangement uses TRBV11-2 and TRBJ1-1, with D unresolved. Here the sequenced sample was peripheral blood, taken 28 days after the second AZD1222 dose. The CDR3 bases are TGTGCCAGCAGCTTAAAGAGGAACACTGAAGCTTTCTTT. This sequence encodes CASSLKRNTEAFF.